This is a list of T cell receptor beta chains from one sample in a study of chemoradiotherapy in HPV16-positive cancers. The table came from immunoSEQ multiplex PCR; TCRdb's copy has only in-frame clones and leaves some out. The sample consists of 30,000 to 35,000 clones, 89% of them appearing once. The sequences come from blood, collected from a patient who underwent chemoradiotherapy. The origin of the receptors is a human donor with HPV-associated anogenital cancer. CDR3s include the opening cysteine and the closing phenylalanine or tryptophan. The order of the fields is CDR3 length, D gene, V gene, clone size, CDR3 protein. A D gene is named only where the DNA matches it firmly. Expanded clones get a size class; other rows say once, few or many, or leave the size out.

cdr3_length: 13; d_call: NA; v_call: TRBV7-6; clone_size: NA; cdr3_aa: CASSLAPEGSLFF
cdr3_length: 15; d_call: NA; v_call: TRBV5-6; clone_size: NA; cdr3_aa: CASFRRGGPGNEQFF
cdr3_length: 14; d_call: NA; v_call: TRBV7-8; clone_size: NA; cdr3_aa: CASTLVGASTEAFF
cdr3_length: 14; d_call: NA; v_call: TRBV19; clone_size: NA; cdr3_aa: CASSISDPDYGYTF
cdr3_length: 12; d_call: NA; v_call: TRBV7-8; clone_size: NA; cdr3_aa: CASSPDRLIAFF
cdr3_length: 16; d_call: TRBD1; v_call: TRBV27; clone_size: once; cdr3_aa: CASRGSGQGQGYGYTF
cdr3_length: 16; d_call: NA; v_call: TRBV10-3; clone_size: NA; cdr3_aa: CAISEKRLESYNEQFF
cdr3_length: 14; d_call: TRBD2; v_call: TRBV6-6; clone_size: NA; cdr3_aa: CASSSGGAMETQYF
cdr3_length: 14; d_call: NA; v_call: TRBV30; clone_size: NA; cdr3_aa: CACHFGGGKGGYTF
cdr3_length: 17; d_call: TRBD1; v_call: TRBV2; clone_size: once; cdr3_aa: CASNFKGQGSFYTEAFF
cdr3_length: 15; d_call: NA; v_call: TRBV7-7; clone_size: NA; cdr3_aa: CASSPSWGDQETQYF
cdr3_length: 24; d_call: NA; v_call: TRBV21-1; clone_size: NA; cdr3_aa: CASSKEGEEDRGPFPTSTNEKLFF
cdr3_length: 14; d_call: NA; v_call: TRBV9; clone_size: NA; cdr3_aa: CASSQGGLNYGYTF
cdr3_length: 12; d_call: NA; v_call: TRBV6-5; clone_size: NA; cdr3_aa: CASNRMGTPLHF
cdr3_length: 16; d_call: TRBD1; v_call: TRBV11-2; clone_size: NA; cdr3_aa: CASSLGTGAGNSPLHF
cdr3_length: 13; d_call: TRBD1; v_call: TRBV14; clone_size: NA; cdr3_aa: CASSQDQGAEAFF
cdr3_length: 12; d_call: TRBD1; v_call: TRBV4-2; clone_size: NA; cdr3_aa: CASSREGARAFF
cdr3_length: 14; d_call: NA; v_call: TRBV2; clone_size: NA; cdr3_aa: CASIESPYTGELFF
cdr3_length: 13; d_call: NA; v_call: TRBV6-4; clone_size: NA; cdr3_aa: CASSVDAADTQYF
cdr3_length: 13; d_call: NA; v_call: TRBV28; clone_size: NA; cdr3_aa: CASSPYLNTEAFF
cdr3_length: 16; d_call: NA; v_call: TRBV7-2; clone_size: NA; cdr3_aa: CASSSPGLGAQETQYF
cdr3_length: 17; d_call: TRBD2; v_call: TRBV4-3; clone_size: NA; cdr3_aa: CASSQDLASGSTDTQYF
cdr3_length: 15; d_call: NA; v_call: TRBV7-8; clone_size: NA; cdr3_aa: CASSPGGTITDTQYF
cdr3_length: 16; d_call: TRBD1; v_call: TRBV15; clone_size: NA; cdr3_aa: CATSRPPGQAFYGYTF
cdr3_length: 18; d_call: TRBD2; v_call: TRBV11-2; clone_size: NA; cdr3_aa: CASSLVAGGPPSTDTQYF
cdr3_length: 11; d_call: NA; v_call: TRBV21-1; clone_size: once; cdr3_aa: CATLHTQPQHF
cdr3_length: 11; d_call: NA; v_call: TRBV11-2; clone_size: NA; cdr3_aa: CASSPGETQYF
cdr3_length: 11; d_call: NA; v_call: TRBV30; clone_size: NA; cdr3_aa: CAWRSYNEQFF
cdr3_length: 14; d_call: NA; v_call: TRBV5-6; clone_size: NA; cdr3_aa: CASSLVAGNTEAFF
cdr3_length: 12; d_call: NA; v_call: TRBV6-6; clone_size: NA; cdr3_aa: CASSSHREKLFF
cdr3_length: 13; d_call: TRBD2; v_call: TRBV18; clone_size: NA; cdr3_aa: CASSPALAGGTLF
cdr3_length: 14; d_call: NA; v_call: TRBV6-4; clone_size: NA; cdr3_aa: CASSALSQSGELFF
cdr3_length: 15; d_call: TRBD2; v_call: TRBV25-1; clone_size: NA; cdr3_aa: CASSDSGRASYEQYF